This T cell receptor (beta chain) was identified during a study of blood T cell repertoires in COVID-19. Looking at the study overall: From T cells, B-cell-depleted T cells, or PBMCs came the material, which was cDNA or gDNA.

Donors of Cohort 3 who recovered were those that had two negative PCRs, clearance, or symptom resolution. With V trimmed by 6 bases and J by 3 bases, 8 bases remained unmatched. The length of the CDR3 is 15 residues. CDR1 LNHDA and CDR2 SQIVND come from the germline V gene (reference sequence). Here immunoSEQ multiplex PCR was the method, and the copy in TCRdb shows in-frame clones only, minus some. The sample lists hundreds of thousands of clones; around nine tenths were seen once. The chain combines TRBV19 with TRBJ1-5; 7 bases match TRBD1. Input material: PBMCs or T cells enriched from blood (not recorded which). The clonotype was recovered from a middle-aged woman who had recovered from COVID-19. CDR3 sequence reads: CASSPPGQINQPQHF. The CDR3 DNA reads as TGTGCCAGTAGCCCCCCGGGACAGATCAATCAGCCCCAGCATTTT.